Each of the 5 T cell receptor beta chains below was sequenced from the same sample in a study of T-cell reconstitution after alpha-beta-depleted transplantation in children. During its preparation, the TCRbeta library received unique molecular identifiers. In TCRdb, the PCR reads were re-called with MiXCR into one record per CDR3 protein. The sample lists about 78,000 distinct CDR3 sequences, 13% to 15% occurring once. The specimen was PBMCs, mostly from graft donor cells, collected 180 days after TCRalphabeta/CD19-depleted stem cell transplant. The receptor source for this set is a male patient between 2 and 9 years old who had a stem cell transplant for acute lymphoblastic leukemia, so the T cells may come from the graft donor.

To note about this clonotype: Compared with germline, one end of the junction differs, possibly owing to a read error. This chain's CDR3 is CASTLQGTDTQYF. CDR3 in DNA: TGCGCCAGCACCTTGCAGGGGACAGATACGCAGTATTTT. V usage is TRBV5-1 and J usage is TRBJ2-3; D may be TRBD1 (6 bases). The CDR3 is made up of 13 amino acids. Germline loops: CDR1 SGHRS, CDR2 YFSETQ.

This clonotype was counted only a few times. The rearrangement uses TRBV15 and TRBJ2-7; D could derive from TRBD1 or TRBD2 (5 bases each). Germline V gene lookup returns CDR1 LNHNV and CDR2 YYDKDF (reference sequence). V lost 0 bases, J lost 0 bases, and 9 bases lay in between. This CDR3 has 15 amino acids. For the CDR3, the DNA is TGTGCCACCAGCAGAGATGTGGGGACCTCCTACGAGCAGTACTTC. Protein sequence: CATSRDVGTSYEQYF.

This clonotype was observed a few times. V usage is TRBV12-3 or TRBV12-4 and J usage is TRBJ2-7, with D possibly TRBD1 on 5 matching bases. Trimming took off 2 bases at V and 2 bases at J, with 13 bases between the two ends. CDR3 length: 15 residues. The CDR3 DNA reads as TGTGCCAGCAGTTTACAGGGTCCTACCCCCTACGAGCAGTACTTC. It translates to CASSLQGPTPYEQYF.

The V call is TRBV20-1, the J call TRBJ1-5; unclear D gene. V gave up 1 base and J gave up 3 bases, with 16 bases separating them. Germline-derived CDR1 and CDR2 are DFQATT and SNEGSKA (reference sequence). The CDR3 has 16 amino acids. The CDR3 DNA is TGCAGTGCTAGAGGTCTGAGGGCGCGGGACAATCAGCCCCAGCATTTT. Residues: CSARGLRARDNQPQHF.

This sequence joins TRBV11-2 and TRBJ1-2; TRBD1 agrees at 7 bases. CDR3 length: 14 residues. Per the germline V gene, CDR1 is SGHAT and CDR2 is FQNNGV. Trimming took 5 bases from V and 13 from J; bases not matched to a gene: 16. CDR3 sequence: CASSHSSTYRDSTF. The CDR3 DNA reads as TGTGCCAGCAGCCATTCTAGTACCTACCGGGACAGCACCTTC.